This is a list of T cell receptor beta chains from one sample in a study of blood T cell repertoires in COVID-19. The protocol was immunoSEQ multiplex PCR, while the TCRdb copy is restricted to in-frame clones and leaves out a portion. The sample has fewer than 100,000 clones, 75% to 85% seen once. The material sequenced was peripheral blood. These receptors came from a man between 50 and 59 years old with COVID-19, enrolled during active disease. Both conserved end residues are part of each CDR3. Each record gives: J gene, V gene, CDR3 protein.

TRBJ2-7,TRBV7-2,CASRGPEGQGSYEQYF
TRBJ2-7,TRBV29-1,CSVASGAPGDEQYF
TRBJ1-3,TRBV30,CAWKVQAGNTIYF
TRBJ2-7,TRBV29-1,CSVEGTLDSYEQYF
TRBJ2-5,TRBV7-2,CASSSGETQYF
TRBJ1-1,TRBV28,CASSLGGAGNTEAFF
TRBJ1-3,TRBV18,CASSPTGLAGNTIYF
TRBJ2-7,TRBV28,CASSLRTGSRYEQYF
TRBJ1-4,TRBV2,CASSEGQGKLNEKLFF
TRBJ2-5,TRBV5-8,CASSPGTGGIKQETQYF
TRBJ2-5,TRBV11-2,CASSPTGGHETQYF
TRBJ2-3,TRBV21-1,CASSDQEAGGPDTQYF
TRBJ2-1,TRBV30,CAWSGQGFGEQFF
TRBJ2-2,TRBV6-2/TRBV6-3,CASSALPRGTGELFF
TRBJ2-3,TRBV6-2/TRBV6-3,CASSYGARYSTDTQYF
TRBJ2-7,TRBV6-6,CASSYSGQFASYEQYF
TRBJ2-2,TRBV7-3,CASSQTGGGTGELFF
TRBJ2-3,TRBV11-3,CASSLGASGDTDTQYF
TRBJ1-1,TRBV18,CASSPSRQGRTEAFF
TRBJ2-7,TRBV4-1,CASSLGSGYEQYF
TRBJ2-2,TRBV7-2,CASSLVGRDGGELFF
TRBJ2-1,TRBV28,CASSPQGLAPGRNEQFF
TRBJ2-5,TRBV5-4,CASSLGHPQETQYF
TRBJ2-1,TRBV15,CATSRETGTQNEQFF
TRBJ2-2,TRBV7-3,CASSLSGPLNGDRGSTGELFF
TRBJ2-2,TRBV5-1,CASSTGTGGELFF
TRBJ1-2,TRBV11-2,CASSLGQGFYGYTF
TRBJ2-1,TRBV2,CASSVRAVRDNEQFF
TRBJ1-5,TRBV30,CAWSLQNNQPQHF
TRBJ1-5,TRBV7-9,CASSQGTGGNQPQHF
TRBJ2-1,TRBV29-1,CSVVQGFNEQFF
TRBJ2-7,TRBV20-1,CSASGDSLSYEQYF
TRBJ2-5,TRBV5-8,CASSLKLAGAETQYF
TRBJ1-5,TRBV5-5,CASSLRGTAQPQHF
TRBJ2-5,TRBV12-3/TRBV12-4,CASSAGQETQYF